The 4 T cell receptor beta chains below were found in one sample sequenced in a study of regulatory T cells in long-lasting Graves disease (dated by TCRdb to about 2021). The time point label, read with the paper, signifies: persistent/refractory GD, antithyroid drugs over 5 years with positive TRAb. For both TCR sequencing and RNA sequencing, RNA was extracted from PBMCs using TRIzol. Receptor libraries were prepared by multiplex PCR. TCRdb lists the instrument as Illumina HiSeq 4000. TCR beta libraries were built with iRepertoire HTBI primers and Arm-PCR amplification of CDR3 regions. TCRdb reanalyzed the raw reads on its own, using fastp at Q25 for trimming and MiXCR for clone calling, and kept in-frame beta chains. Records with the same CDR3 protein are collapsed into one entry carrying the most frequent genes and DNA. The sample includes over 450,000 distinct CDR3 sequences, with around a fifth observed a single time. The biggest ten clones account for roughly 7.1% of the sample.

The source material was peripheral blood mononuclear cells (PBMCs), sampled when the disease was refractory, from a patient treated with antithyroid drugs. The source of these receptors is a female donor with Graves disease.

This clonotype was counted only a few times. This could be a read error, since a much larger clone is one nucleotide away. V usage is TRBV28 and J usage is TRBJ1-4; D remains unclear. Germline-derived CDR1 and CDR2 are MDHEN and SYDVKM. This CDR3 has 11 amino acids. The V gene lost 5 bases and the J gene lost 7 bases, with 5 bases spanning the gap. Here the CDR3 DNA reads TGTGCCAGCAGTGTTTCTGAAAAACTGTTTTTT. Its protein product is CASSVSEKLFF.

This clonotype has just a few counts. This chain uses TRBV19 with TRBJ1-4; D possibly corresponds to TRBD1 (5 bases). The CDR3 spans 17 residues. The germline V gene encodes CDR1 LNHDA and CDR2 SQIVND (reference sequence). V dropped 3 bases and J dropped 7 bases, with 21 bases sitting between them. The CDR3 sequence: CASSIGGTSRRGEKLFF. As DNA, the CDR3 is TGTGCCAGTAGTATTGGCGGGACCTCCCGGAGAGGTGAAAAACTGTTTTTT.

This clonotype turned up a few times. This chain uses TRBV9 with TRBJ1-2; tentatively, D is TRBD1 (5 bases). The V end lost 0 bases, the J end lost 2 bases, and 8 bases lay between the germline ends. Germline CDR1 SGDLS, CDR2 YYNGEE. The CDR3 has 14 residues. The CDR3 sequence is CASSVGGRNYGYTF. The CDR3 nucleotides are TGTGCCAGCAGCGTAGGGGGACGAAACTATGGCTACACCTTC.

V is TRBV19 and J is TRBJ2-2; 8 bases align to TRBD1. Germline V gives CDR1 LNHDA, CDR2 SQIVND (reference sequence). V shed 8 bases and J 0 bases; nucleotides not matched to a gene: 2. CDR3 length: 14 amino acids. The CDR3 sequence is CASGQGTNTGELFF. CDR3 coding DNA: TGTGCCAGTGGACAGGGAACGAACACCGGGGAGCTGTTTTTT.